This record concerns one T cell receptor beta chain sequence. Antigen specificity is unknown. Combining a sample-barcoded 5' primer with a J-beta primer mix, a second PCR ran for about 6 to 11 cycles. A template-switch adaptor that had 12 random nucleotides put a tag on each cDNA molecule. TCRdb independently ran MiXCR on the 5' RACE reads; one entry per CDR3 protein. The data show about 1.4 million distinct CDR3 sequences, 59% seen once. These data come from a study of blood T cells in healthy people across ages. Study outcomes and limitations: More naive CD4+ cells and higher diversity were found in long-lived than in aged donors.

Isolation yielded PBMCs, at least 6.5 million per sample, in every case. The extraction recovered at least 5.5 micrograms of total RNA per sample. Germline V gives CDR1 SNHLY, CDR2 FYNNEI. Germline trimming cut 6 bases from V and 1 base from J; bases unmatched to any gene: 10. This CDR3 is built from 18 residues. Material for sequencing was blood. The chain recombines TRBV2 with TRBJ2-3; 13 bases are shared with TRBD2. This sequence originates from a man aged 18 to 29 in good health. CDR3 nucleotide sequence: TGTGCCAGCAGGGAGAGGACTAGCGGGAGAGGAGGCACAGATACGCAGTATTTT. Translated, it gives CASRERTSGRGGTDTQYF.